The 13 T cell receptor beta chains below all came from one sample that was sequenced in a study of cytomegalovirus exposure and HLA in healthy donors. The PCR was carried out with 60 Vbeta primers and 13 Jbeta primers. Using immunoSEQ multiplex PCR, the repertoire was profiled, and TCRdb retains in-frame clones only, with some absent. In the table there are around 300,000 clones, around two thirds of which are singletons. The sequenced sample was PBMCs. These TCRs come from a female donor in good health and CMV-seronegative.

This clone was counted between two and nine times. The rearrangement uses TRBV27 and TRBJ2-1, with 7 bases identical to TRBD2. CDR3 size: 13 residues. The ends lost 8 bases at V and 2 bases at J; junction bases unmatched: 3. CDR1 is MNHEY, CDR2 SMNVEV, per germline (reference sequence). CDR3 in DNA: TGTGCCAGCGGCGGGAGTCCCTACAATGAGCAGTTCTTC. Its translation: CASGGSPYNEQFF.

This sequence joins TRBV12-5 and TRBJ2-3, with no clear D. The germline CDR1 and CDR2 sequences are LGHNT and FRNRAP. Trimming took off 6 bases at V and 6 bases at J, with 16 bases between the two ends. The CDR3 totals 14 residues. The CDR3 protein is CASGLLPNEDTQYF. Here the CDR3 DNA reads TGTGCTAGTGGCCTCCTACCGAACGAGGATACGCAGTATTTT.

The V call is TRBV5-6, the J call TRBJ2-2, with D tentatively TRBD1 (5 bases). Trimming pared 0 bases from V and 10 bases from J, leaving 10 bases between. This CDR3 contains 13 residues. The germline gives CDR1 SGHDT, CDR2 YYEEEE. The CDR3 loop reads CASSLGWGKELFF. The CDR3, as DNA: TGTGCCAGCAGCTTGGGGTGGGGCAAGGAGCTGTTTTTT.

V is TRBV6-5 and J is TRBJ1-2; D is unclear. This CDR3 is built from 14 residues. The germline V and J ends were trimmed by 6 bases and 7 bases, with 18 bases remaining between them. CDR1 is MNHEY and CDR2 is SVGAGI in the germline V gene. CDR3 loop: CASSRFRGESGYTF. Written as DNA, the CDR3 is TGTGCCAGCAGCCGATTCCGGGGAGAGAGTGGCTACACCTTC.

This chain joins TRBV6-6 and TRBJ2-3; D uncertain. Trimming took off 4 bases at V and 6 bases at J, with 14 bases between the two ends. Germline V gives CDR1 MNHNY, CDR2 SVGAGI (reference sequence). This CDR3 has 14 amino acids. This CDR3 is CASSSLSSPDTQYF. The CDR3 DNA is TGTGCCAGCAGTTCCCTTAGTAGTCCGGATACGCAGTATTTT.

The chain is built from TRBV4-2 and TRBJ2-2, with TRBD1 identical over 8 bases. There are 18 residues in the CDR3. The germline V gene encodes CDR1 LGHNA and CDR2 YNFKEQ. Germline trimming cut 3 bases from V and 3 bases from J; bases unmatched to any gene: 12. This CDR3 is CASSHVRDRTIDTGELFF. The CDR3 DNA sequence: TGTGCCAGCAGCCATGTCCGGGACAGGACGATCGACACCGGGGAGCTGTTTTTT.

This chain links TRBV6-5 with TRBJ1-1; tentative D call: TRBD1 (5 bases). Trimming removed 6 bases at V and 8 bases at J, with 22 bases between. There are 15 residues in the CDR3. Germline lookup yields CDR1 MNHEY and CDR2 SVGAGI. CDR3 protein: CASSHYSPYRLEAFF. CDR3 DNA sequence: TGTGCCAGCAGCCACTACAGCCCTTACAGGTTGGAAGCTTTCTTT.

This chain uses TRBV30 with TRBJ1-1, with TRBD1 matching 9 bases. Germline lookup yields CDR1 GTSNPN and CDR2 SVGIG (reference sequence). The CDR3 runs 15 residues. With 2 bases clipped from V and 3 bases from J, the junction kept 7 bases outside the gene matches. For the CDR3, the DNA is TGTGCCTGGAGTACGGGACAGGGCCTCCACACTGAAGCTTTCTTT. Protein: CAWSTGQGLHTEAFF. The full variable domain, rest sourced from reference TRBV30 and TRBJ1-1, is SQTIHQWPATLVQPVGSPLSLECTVEGTSNPNLYWYRQAAGRGLQLLFYSVGIGQISSEVPQNLSASRPQDRQFILSSKKLLLSDSGFYLCAWSTGQGLHTEAFFGQGTRLTVV.

CDR3 in amino acids: CASSFSGTGGNTIYF. DNA for the CDR3: TGTGCCAGCAGCTTTTCCGGGACAGGCGGAAACACCATATATTTT. The chain combines TRBV11-3 with TRBJ1-3, with 8 bases matching TRBD1. The germline CDR1 and CDR2 sequences are SGHNT and YENEEA. There are 15 residues in the CDR3. V shed 3 bases and J 4 bases; nucleotides not matched to a gene: 5.

V usage is TRBV2 and J usage is TRBJ2-7, with D possibly being TRBD2 (6 bases). Germline V gene sequence: CDR1 SNHLY, CDR2 FYNNEI. The length of the CDR3 is 10 residues. V lost 7 bases, J lost 6 bases, and 7 bases lay in between. CDR3 sequence reads: CASMGGEQYF. In nucleotides, the CDR3 is TGTGCCAGCATGGGGGGCGAGCAGTACTTC.

J is TRBJ2-7 and V is TRBV27; 9 positions agree with TRBD1. The V segment lost 5 bases and the J segment 2 bases; nucleotides outside the gene matches: 4. Germline V CDR1 and CDR2: MNHEY, SMNVEV (reference sequence). The CDR3 contains 14 residues. CDR3 protein: CASSGTGSPYEQYF. The CDR3 DNA is TGTGCCAGCAGTGGGACAGGGTCCCCCTACGAGCAGTACTTC.

V gene TRBV6-6 combines with J gene TRBJ1-2; D is perhaps TRBD1 (6 bases). Germline assignment: CDR1 MNHNY and CDR2 SVGAGI (reference sequence). The CDR3 spans 12 residues. V was clipped by 6 bases and J by 7 bases, with 12 bases between them. CDR3 residues: CASRSTTGGYTF. CDR3 nucleotides: TGTGCCAGCAGGTCAACGACAGGTGGCTACACCTTC.

In its sample, this clone was seen a few times. The V gene is TRBV7-2, the J gene TRBJ1-5, with 9 bases lining up with TRBD1. The V and J ends lost 5 bases and 0 bases, in that order; junction bases with no gene match: 5. The germline V gene encodes CDR1 SGHTA and CDR2 FQGNSA. This CDR3 region has 16 residues. The CDR3 spells CASSRGTGNSNQPQHF. As DNA, the CDR3 is TGTGCCAGCAGCCGCGGGACAGGGAATAGCAATCAGCCCCAGCATTTT. The complete variable domain, with remaining parts taken from reference TRBV7-2 and TRBJ1-5, reads GAGVSQSPSNKVTEKGKDVELRCDPISGHTALYWYRQSLGQGLEFLIYFQGNSAPDKSGLPSDRFSAERTGGSVSTLTIQRTQQEDSAVYLCASSRGTGNSNQPQHFGDGTRLSIL.